These 10 T cell receptor beta chains were all obtained from the same sample, sequenced in a study of T cell clones after liver transplantation. Sequencing used immunoSEQ multiplex PCR; TCRdb keeps in-frame clones, though not all of them. The sample includes roughly 97,000 clones, more than 75% seen only once; the top ten take over 0.75%. The source material was CD4+ T cells from blood, sampled before liver transplant. These TCRs come from a human donor who received a liver transplant.

The chain links TRBV18 to TRBJ1-1, with no clear D. V shed 2 bases and J shed 0 bases, with 4 bases lying between them. The CDR3 is 13 amino acids. Germline assignment: CDR1 KGHSH and CDR2 LQKENI. CDR3 nucleotide sequence: TGTGCCAGCTCACCAAACATGAACACTGAAGCTTTCTTT. This codes for CASSPNMNTEAFF.

The chain is built from TRBV1 and TRBJ1-1; the table's TRBD1 call for D was not verified on the DNA. TRBV1 corresponds to a pseudogene. The CDR3 totals 13 residues. In DNA, the CDR3 is TGCACCAGCAGCCCCCAGGGTAACACTGAAGCTTTCTTT. Translation: CTSSPQGNTEAFF.

The rearrangement uses TRBV5-8 and TRBJ2-7; TRBD2 is a possible D gene (6 bases). Looked up from germline, CDR1 is SGHTS and CDR2 is YDEGEE. This CDR3 is 13 amino acids long. V was pared by 4 bases and J by 3 bases, with 11 bases between. DNA of the CDR3: TGTGCCAGCAGCCACCCCGGGGGCTACGAGCAGTACTTC. Encoded protein: CASSHPGGYEQYF.

The V gene is TRBV4-3, the J gene TRBJ1-2; D is unresolved. Trimming took off 4 bases at V and 6 bases at J, with 12 bases between the two ends. Germline CDR1 is LGHNA and CDR2 is YSLEER. This CDR3 region has 13 residues. CDR3 sequence reads: CASSLGPIHGYTF. Written as DNA, the CDR3 is TGCGCCAGCAGCCTCGGACCCATTCATGGCTACACCTTC.

V is TRBV9 and J is TRBJ1-4; 12 bases map to TRBD1. The germline V gene encodes CDR1 SGDLS and CDR2 YYNGEE. This CDR3 is built from 17 residues. The V and J ends lost 4 bases and 7 bases, in that order; junction bases with no gene match: 11. In DNA, the CDR3 is TGTGCCAGCAGCCCCGGGACAGGGGGCTTTTTTAGTGAAAAACTGTTTTTT. Translation: CASSPGTGGFFSEKLFF.

This clone came up once. This chain connects TRBV7-9 to TRBJ1-3, with a tentative D call TRBD1 (5 bases). CDR1 and CDR2 from the germline V gene are SEHNR and FQNEAQ (reference sequence). CDR3 length: 12 residues. V lost 5 bases and J lost 11, with 13 bases in between. DNA for the CDR3: TGTGCCAGCAGCAGAGGGGCAGGCCCCATATATTTT. This encodes CASSRGAGPIYF.

The chain employs TRBV5-1 and TRBJ1-1; no clear D gene. Germline CDR1 is SGHRS and CDR2 is YFSETQ. V lost 6 bases and J lost 8, with 11 bases in between. The CDR3 totals 11 residues. The DNA of the CDR3 is TGCGCCAGCACGATTCATGACGAAGCTTTCTTT. Residues: CASTIHDEAFF.

V usage is TRBV2 and J usage is TRBJ1-6; D gene unclear. The V end was cut by 4 bases, the J end by 7 bases, with 2 bases between. Germline V gene data show CDR1 as SNHLY and CDR2 as FYNNEI. CDR3 length: 11 amino acids. The CDR3 region is CASSANSPLHF. For the CDR3, the DNA is TGTGCCAGCAGTGCGAATTCACCCCTCCACTTT.

The gene calls are TRBV18 and TRBJ2-7, with 12 bases aligning to TRBD2. The junction had 19 bases not matched to a gene; V was cut back by 4 bases and J by 0 bases. Germline V gene sequence: CDR1 KGHSH, CDR2 LQKENI. The CDR3 has 21 amino acids. The CDR3 is CASSRTPPTSGRRASSYEQYF. DNA for the CDR3: TGTGCCAGCTCACGAACTCCCCCGACTAGCGGGAGAAGGGCGAGCTCCTACGAGCAGTACTTC.

The chain joins TRBV1 to TRBJ1-5; the D segment call TRBD1 is taken from the table without a DNA check. TRBV1 is a documented pseudogene. The CDR3 has 15 residues. Here the CDR3 DNA reads TGCACCAGCAGCCAAGACAGGATGGGCAATCAGCCCCAGCATTTT. This translates into CTSSQDRMGNQPQHF.